This T cell receptor beta chain was found in a study of radiation and T cells in renal cell carcinoma. There are 16 residues in the CDR3. Germline V CDR1 and CDR2: LGHNA, YNFKEQ. The junction had 10 bases not matched to a gene; V was cut back by 3 bases and J by 5 bases. General study findings and limits: Top tumor clonotypes rose in blood 2 weeks post-radiation, then contracted.

In regard to this clone: Its antigen is unknown.

The data were produced by immunoSEQ multiplex PCR, yet TCRdb's version contains in-frame clones alone and is incomplete. The sample contains some 150,000 clones, 80% to 90% of which appear only once. As for time point: blood 2 weeks post-SBRT. Documented treatment: 15 Gy SBRT to primary tumor, nephrectomy 4 weeks later. After SBRT, blood was collected at 2 and 4 weeks, plus baseline. The origin of this receptor is a woman between 50 and 59 years old with renal cell carcinoma. V is TRBV4-2 and J is TRBJ1-5; TRBD1 agrees at 7 bases. Sequenced here: blood, sampled from a patient whose treatment included radiotherapy and nephrectomy. For the CDR3, the DNA is TGTGCCAGCAGCCATGATTTGGACAGGAGTTATCAGCCCCAGCATTTT. Amino acids: CASSHDLDRSYQPQHF.